This entry describes one T cell receptor beta chain. The specificity of this receptor is unknown. Base qualities are not recorded, but no much larger clone differs from it by a single base. These data are taken from a study of T cell changes during pregnancy in multiple sclerosis (dated by TCRdb to between 2018 and 2020). Turning to the overall study: The study looked at changes in the T cell repertoire across pregnancy in women with multiple sclerosis.

The library was generated by the immunoSEQ multiplex PCR assay. Drawn from immuneACCESS, this table holds only the in-frame rearrangements with V and J called that TCRdb kept. Clones are partly lost; checked studies trace under half to an unresolved V gene and leave the rest unexplained. This sample is represented by about 69,000 clones; roughly nine tenths of them were singletons. The ten largest clones represent about 0.27% of the sample. The input for sequencing was CD4+ T cells from peripheral blood mononuclear cells, taken in the third trimester of pregnancy. This sequence originates from a female donor in good health, enrolled as a control in a pregnancy study.

The DNA sequence follows: TGCGCCAGCAGCTTTACGAACTCCGGGACAGGGTACTCCGGGGAGCTGTTTTTT. This is translated as CASSFTNSGTGYSGELFF. This chain joins TRBV5-1 to TRBJ2-2; 9 bases in between match TRBD1. V is pruned by 2 bases and J by 6 bases, leaving 14 bases of the junction without a gene match. CDR1 SGHRS and CDR2 YFSETQ were looked up in the germline V gene. Measured from the cysteine to the phenylalanine, the CDR3 is 18 residues long. Solely the CDR3 DNA is kept, with 54 bases framed from the first base.